Presented here are 27 T cell receptor beta chains from one specimen sequenced in a study of blood T cell repertoires in COVID-19. The assay was immunoSEQ multiplex PCR, and TCRdb's table has in-frame clones only and misses some. In the table there are 150,000 or so clones, 80% to 90% of which are singletons. Specimen: peripheral blood. These receptors all come from a young man with COVID-19, enrolled during active disease.

The chain uses TRBV5-1 and TRBJ1-6; tentative D call: TRBD1 (6 bases). V lost 0 bases and J lost 5, with 9 bases in between. The CDR3 is made up of 15 amino acids. Germline V CDR1 and CDR2: SGHRS, YFSETQ. The chain's CDR3 is CASSLGGRDNSPLHF. In DNA, the CDR3 is TGCGCCAGCAGCTTGGGGGGGCGAGATAATTCACCCCTCCACTTT.

V gene TRBV30 combines with J gene TRBJ2-7; a weak D match, TRBD2 (6 bases). Germline CDR1 and CDR2: GTSNPN and SVGIG (reference sequence). The CDR3 is 16 amino acids. Trimming removed 0 bases from V and 3 bases from J, with 18 bases in between. The CDR3 DNA follows: TGTGCCTGGAGTGTACCTGGCGGGAAATTAAGCTACGAGCAGTACTTC. Translation: CAWSVPGGKLSYEQYF. Variable domain in full (rest from reference TRBV30 and TRBJ2-7): SQTIHQWPATLVQPVGSPLSLECTVEGTSNPNLYWYRQAAGRGLQLLFYSVGIGQISSEVPQNLSASRPQDRQFILSSKKLLLSDSGFYLCAWSVPGGKLSYEQYFGPGTRLTVT.

The chain links TRBV6-4 to TRBJ2-1; the match to TRBD2 covers 7 bases. Germline CDR1 and CDR2: MRHNA and SNTAGT. V lost 2 bases, J lost 5 bases, and 6 bases stayed unmatched. CDR3 length equals 15 residues. CDR3 DNA sequence: TGTGCCAGCAGTGACGGCGGGGGAGATCACAATGAGCAGTTCTTC. Its protein is CASSDGGGDHNEQFF.

This clone was detected once. V is TRBV5-1 and J is TRBJ2-5, with D possibly TRBD1 on 6 matching bases. The V end lost 2 bases, the J end lost 3 bases, and 11 bases lay between the germline ends. Germline CDR1 SGHRS, CDR2 YFSETQ. This CDR3 has 14 amino acids. The CDR3 protein is CASSLQGREETQYF. CDR3 sequence (DNA): TGCGCCAGCAGCTTACAGGGTCGGGAAGAGACCCAGTACTTC.

V usage is TRBV28 and J usage is TRBJ1-1; TRBD1 is a possible D gene (5 bases). Germline lookup yields CDR1 MDHEN and CDR2 SYDVKM. The CDR3 runs to 15 residues. V lost 10 bases to trimming and J lost 3 bases, with 21 bases between them. CDR3: CATTSRASWDTEAFF. For the CDR3, the DNA is TGTGCCACCACATCCAGGGCCAGTTGGGACACTGAAGCTTTCTTT.

The rearrangement joins TRBV2 to TRBJ1-2; unclear D gene. Germline V gene data show CDR1 as SNHLY and CDR2 as FYNNEI. This CDR3 has 13 amino acids. The ends were cut back, 2 bases at V and 4 bases at J, with 8 bases in the middle. The CDR3 DNA sequence: TGTGCCAGCAGTGAATGGAGGTTCTATGGCTACACCTTC. Translation gives CASSEWRFYGYTF.

The V call is TRBV29-1, the J call TRBJ2-6, with D maybe TRBD2 (5 bases). V lost 2 bases to trimming and J lost 2 bases, with 16 bases between them. The CDR3 has 17 residues. Germline V gene data show CDR1 as SQVTM and CDR2 as ANQGSEA. The CDR3 loop is CSVERASPRTGANVLTF. CDR3 nucleotides: TGCAGCGTTGAAAGGGCTAGCCCTAGGACTGGGGCCAACGTCCTGACTTTC.

This chain links TRBV28 with TRBJ1-6; 8 bases match TRBD1. The J segment lost 8 bases and the V segment lost 2 bases, leaving 17 bases of the junction unmatched. In germline, CDR1 is MDHEN, CDR2 SYDVKM. The CDR3 length is 19 residues. The CDR3 nucleotides read TGTGCCAGCAGTTTACCTAGGGACAGGTTCCGGTATATGGATTCACCCCTCCACTTT. Translating gives CASSLPRDRFRYMDSPLHF.

The chain links TRBV6-5 to TRBJ2-5; tentatively, D is TRBD2 (5 bases). The CDR3 totals 15 residues. Trimming pared 5 bases from V and 5 bases from J, leaving 18 bases between. Germline loops: CDR1 MNHEY, CDR2 SVGAGI. CDR3 sequence (DNA): TGTGCCAGCAGTCCCTACGCGACTATGCGGGAGACCCAGTACTTC. Translation gives CASSPYATMRETQYF.

J is TRBJ2-7 and V is TRBV4-3; the match to TRBD2 covers 16 bases. J lost 8 bases, V lost 2 bases, and 9 bases had no gene match. The CDR3 is 17 amino acids. Germline V gene sequence: CDR1 LGHNA, CDR2 YSLEER. CDR3 bases: TGCGCCAGCAGCCAACGGGGACTAGCGGGAGGGTGGGGCCAGCAGTACTTC. It is translated as CASSQRGLAGGWGQQYF.

This chain connects TRBV9 to TRBJ1-5, with 9 nucleotides matching TRBD1. The ends lost 7 bases at V and 7 bases at J; junction bases unmatched: 6. This CDR3 comprises 13 residues. The V gene's germline CDR1 is SGDLS and CDR2 YYNGEE. The CDR3 DNA reads as TGTGCCAGCGGACAGGGGCTACGGCAGCCCCAGCATTTT. This encodes CASGQGLRQPQHF.

The chain carries TRBV12-3 or TRBV12-4 and TRBJ2-7, with 7 bases fitting TRBD1. The CDR3 sequence is 13 residues long. V was clipped by 3 bases and J by 7 bases; unmatched bases: 6. The CDR3 nucleotides read TGTGCCAGCAGTTTTAAGGGGGCTTATGAGCAGTACTTC. The encoded protein is CASSFKGAYEQYF.

The sample holds a few counts of this clone. The genes are TRBV28 and TRBJ2-2; TRBD1 matches at 10 bases. The CDR3 extends over 16 amino acids. Trimming took 6 bases from V and 4 from J; bases not matched to a gene: 8. Germline V lookup: CDR1 MDHEN, CDR2 SYDVKM. CDR3 sequence reads: CASRLRDRGFTGELFF. The DNA for the CDR3 is TGTGCCAGCAGATTGCGGGACAGGGGTTTCACCGGGGAGCTGTTTTTT.

The chain carries TRBV5-1 and TRBJ2-7; TRBD1 matches at 8 bases. The germline V gene encodes CDR1 SGHRS and CDR2 YFSETQ. After removal of 0 bases from V and 5 bases from J, the junction contained 10 bases not matched to a gene. The CDR3 is made up of 16 amino acids. As DNA, the CDR3 is TGCGCCAGCAGCTTGGTAGGACAGGGATTCGAGGACGAGCAGTACTTC. Encoded protein: CASSLVGQGFEDEQYF.

The chain joins TRBV28 to TRBJ1-1; TRBD1 might be the D (5 bases). In germline, CDR1 is MDHEN, CDR2 SYDVKM. This CDR3 is built from 14 residues. V was shortened by 3 bases and J by 4 bases, with 12 bases between the two germline ends. The CDR3 nucleotides are TGTGCCAGCAGTTTTTCCAGGGCAGGCACTGAAGCTTTCTTT. Translated, it gives CASSFSRAGTEAFF.

V usage is TRBV7-9 and J usage is TRBJ1-1; 7 bases match TRBD1. The ends lost 1 base at V and 3 bases at J; junction bases unmatched: 11. The CDR3 spans 17 residues. In germline, CDR1 is SEHNR, CDR2 FQNEAQ (reference sequence). The CDR3 is CASSLVGRGGDHTEAFF. For the CDR3, the DNA is TGTGCCAGCAGCTTAGTAGGGAGAGGGGGCGATCACACTGAAGCTTTCTTT.

A single count supports this clone. CDR3 amino acids: CASSYPSSLGNQPQHF. CDR3 DNA sequence: TGTGCCAGCAGTTACCCGTCCAGTCTCGGCAATCAGCCCCAGCATTTT. The chain recombines TRBV6-2 or TRBV6-3 with TRBJ1-5; no clear D gene. The V and J ends lost 2 bases and 2 bases respectively, with 13 bases between them. This CDR3 has 16 residues. The germline CDR1 and CDR2 sequences are MNHEY and SVGEGT.

As for this clone: Relative to the germline gene, one junction end is altered; a read error may explain this. The chain carries TRBV4-1 and TRBJ1-4, with 10 nucleotides matching TRBD1. The CDR3 runs to 18 residues. Germline V gene data show CDR1 as MGHRA and CDR2 as YSYEKL. CDR3 sequence: CASSQGYTLGTGVEKLLF. The CDR3 DNA follows: TGCGCCAGCAGCCAAGGTTATACCCTCGGGACAGGGGTCGAAAAACTGCTTTTT.

The chain joins TRBV15 to TRBJ1-1; 8 bases line up with TRBD1. Looked up from germline, CDR1 is LNHNV and CDR2 is YYDKDF (reference sequence). CDR3 length equals 15 residues. V lost 5 bases, J lost 6 bases, and 11 bases stayed unmatched. Here the CDR3 DNA reads TGTGCCACCAGCTACAGGGGGACGGGTGTCGCTGAAGCTTTCTTT. It encodes CATSYRGTGVAEAFF.

The chain is built from TRBV5-6 and TRBJ1-2, with 9 bases lining up with TRBD1. This CDR3 has 14 amino acids. V gave up 4 bases and J gave up 4 bases; unmatched junction bases: 5. Germline V gene sequence: CDR1 SGHDT, CDR2 YYEEEE. In nucleotides, the CDR3 is TGTGCCAGCAGCCCTGGACAGGGGCCCTATGGCTACACCTTC. It yields the protein CASSPGQGPYGYTF.

This chain links TRBV21-1 with TRBJ1-1; TRBD1 is taken as the D call from the table, unchecked against the DNA. TRBV21-1 is a documented pseudogene. The CDR3 loop spans 13 amino acids. The CDR3 DNA sequence: TGTGCCAGGACGACAGGGGTAGACACTGAAGCTTTCTTT. Its protein product is CARTTGVDTEAFF.

This sequence joins TRBV30 and TRBJ1-1; D gene unclear. Germline assignment: CDR1 GTSNPN and CDR2 SVGIG (reference sequence). V gave up 0 bases and J gave up 3 bases, with 8 bases separating them. CDR3 length: 13 residues. In DNA, the CDR3 is TGTGCCTGGAGTGTACTTCTTCACACTGAAGCTTTCTTT. Translating gives CAWSVLLHTEAFF.

This clone is a singleton in its sample. The chain couples TRBV7-8 to TRBJ2-6, with D possibly being TRBD1 (5 bases). V lost 2 bases to trimming and J lost 4 bases, with 9 bases between them. This CDR3 has 15 amino acids. In germline, CDR1 is SGHVS, CDR2 FQNEAQ. DNA of the CDR3: TGTGCCAGCAGCTTACGCAGGGTGGGGGCCAACGTCCTGACTTTC. This codes for CASSLRRVGANVLTF.

The genes are TRBV9 and TRBJ2-1, with D unclear. V was pared by 2 bases and J by 0 bases, with 6 bases between. Germline CDR1 and CDR2: SGDLS and YYNGEE. The CDR3 is 14 residues long. Written as DNA, the CDR3 is TGTGCCAGCAGCGTGGCGGTCTCCTACAATGAGCAGTTCTTC. Encoded protein: CASSVAVSYNEQFF.

This chain uses TRBV27 with TRBJ1-5; 9 positions match TRBD1. The V and J ends lost 4 bases and 6 bases, in that order; junction bases with no gene match: 1. The germline CDR1 and CDR2 sequences are MNHEY and SMNVEV (reference sequence). The CDR3 covers 13 residues. This CDR3 reads CASSSTGGQPQHF. DNA for the CDR3: TGTGCCAGCAGTTCGACAGGGGGTCAGCCCCAGCATTTT.

The rearrangement uses TRBV11-1 and TRBJ2-1; 8 nucleotides line up with TRBD1. CDR1 and CDR2 from the germline V gene are SGHAT and FQDESV (reference sequence). With V trimmed by 2 bases and J by 7 bases, 1 base remained unmatched. The CDR3 covers 13 residues. The CDR3 nucleotides are TGTGCCAGCAGCTTAAACAGGGGGAATGAGCAGTTCTTC. Translating it yields CASSLNRGNEQFF.

The chain employs TRBV27 and TRBJ2-5, with a tentative D call TRBD2 (6 bases). The CDR3 runs 14 residues. Germline V gene sequence: CDR1 MNHEY, CDR2 SMNVEV (reference sequence). Trimming stripped 5 bases from V and 5 bases from J, with 15 bases between. Here the CDR3 DNA reads TGTGCCAGCAGTCGCAGACTAGATGGCGAGACCCAGTACTTC. It codes for CASSRRLDGETQYF.